The source of this TCR beta chain is a study of tumor and adjacent non-tumor tissue in lung cancer. For the study at large: Patients were aged roughly 31 to 76, around ten men and a handful of women, stage I to III. About 4.17 million productive TCRbeta reads were obtained per sample on average.

Three rounds of nested PCR, following a modified ARM-PCR protocol, produced the TCRbeta library. MiXCR, run by TCRdb on the multiplex PCR reads, gives a single entry per CDR3 protein. The data hold about 120,000 distinct CDR3 sequences, with 84% observed a single time. The template was RNA from unsorted bulk tissue. Regarding this clonotype: Its antigen remains unidentified. A much bigger clone sits one base away, suggesting this may be a read error.

Study-wide results and limits: Tumor repertoires had a smaller top 100 clone share than normal lung. Significantly higher TCR diversity was found in tumor than normal lung.

Germline CDR1 reads MDHEN; CDR2 reads SYDVKM. There are 12 residues in the CDR3. The sample taken for sequencing was lung tumor tissue. The TCR sequence derives from a man aged 65 to 85 with non-small cell lung cancer. The chain has TRBV28 and TRBJ1-5; a weak D match, TRBD2 (6 bases). The tail of the sequence fits TRBJ2-3 better, so the J call may be wrong. The CDR3 protein is CASGDLGQPQYF. CDR3 DNA sequence: TGTGCCAGCGGGGACTTGGGTCAGCCCCAGTATTTT.